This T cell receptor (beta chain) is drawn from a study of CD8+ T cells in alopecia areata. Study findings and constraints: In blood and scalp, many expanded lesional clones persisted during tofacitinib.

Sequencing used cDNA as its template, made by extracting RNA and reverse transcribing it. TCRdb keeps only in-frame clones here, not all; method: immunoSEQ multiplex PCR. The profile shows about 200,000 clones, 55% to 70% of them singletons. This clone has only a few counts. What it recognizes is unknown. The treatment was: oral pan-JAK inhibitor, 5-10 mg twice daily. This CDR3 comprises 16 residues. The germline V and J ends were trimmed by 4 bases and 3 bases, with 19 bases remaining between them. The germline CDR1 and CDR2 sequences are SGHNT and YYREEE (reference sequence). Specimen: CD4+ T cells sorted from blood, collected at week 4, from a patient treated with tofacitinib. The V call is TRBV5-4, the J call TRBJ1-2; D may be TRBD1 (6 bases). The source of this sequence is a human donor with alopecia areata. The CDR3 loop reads CASSRPGGGGYYGYTF. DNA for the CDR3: TGTGCCAGCAGCCGCCCGGGGGGCGGGGGGTACTATGGCTACACCTTC. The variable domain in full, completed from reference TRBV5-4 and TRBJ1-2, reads ETGVTQSPTHLIKTRGQQVTLRCSSQSGHNTVSWYQQALGQGPQFIFQYYREEENGRGNFPPRFSGLQFPNYSSELNVNALELDDSALYLCASSRPGGGGYYGYTFGSGTRLTVV.